This T cell receptor (beta chain) was sequenced in a study of siplizumab effects on memory and regulatory T cells. Findings of the study overall: Roughly 80-95% of proliferating CD4+ or CD8+ clones defied assignment to a naive or memory phenotype. Proliferating Tregs from siplizumab cultures lacked functional confirmation of suppression.

The data were produced by immunoSEQ multiplex PCR, yet TCRdb's version contains in-frame clones alone and is incomplete. The sample carries approximately 110,000 clones, 92% recorded once. The V and J ends lost 0 bases and 6 bases, in that order; junction bases with no gene match: 7. CDR3 length: 16 amino acids. Germline CDR1 and CDR2: SGHRS and YFSETQ. About this clone: Its antigen is unidentified.

This receptor was identified in a human donor in good health. This chain links TRBV5-1 with TRBJ1-5; TRBD1 agrees at 9 bases. Specimen: Tregs sorted from blood. Here the CDR3 reads CASSLDGTGFGQPQHF. CDR3 nucleotide sequence: TGCGCCAGCAGCTTGGATGGGACAGGGTTCGGTCAGCCCCAGCATTTT.